Described below is a single T cell receptor beta chain sequence and its context. The antigen is not known. Additional DNA sequences in this sample encode the identical CDR3. The CDR3 covers 14 residues. Between the trimmed V and J ends, which lost 2 bases and 6 bases, there was a span of 10 bases. Per the germline V gene, CDR1 is MNHEY and CDR2 is SVGAGI. The record originates from a study of shared clonotypes between healthy human individuals. About the study: Every donor yielded three CD4 naive, three CD4 memory, two CD8 naive and one CD8 memory plate.

The repertoire was sequenced with immunoSEQ multiplex PCR; TCRdb's copy has only in-frame clones and lacks some. The sample yields about 1.5 million clones, roughly 97% seen once. Whole-study findings and limits: Sorted-subset sequencing was shown by rarefaction to be incomplete despite large depth.

V usage is TRBV6-5 and J usage is TRBJ2-2; TRBD2 might be the D (6 bases). The material sequenced was naive CD4+ T cells sorted from blood. Noted subset: CD45RA+ positively selected. The TCR originated in a man younger than 40 in good health. The CDR3 nucleotides read TGTGCCAGCAGTTACGGGACGGGGGCCGGGGAGCTGTTTTTT. Its translation is CASSYGTGAGELFF.